This T cell receptor (beta chain) emerged from a study of beta chain features in type 1 diabetes listed by TCRdb under 2018. Describing the broader study: Patients and healthy donors did not differ in mean age, gender distribution, total cell number or subset yield. The study compared the TCRB repertoires of sorted circulating CD4+ T cell subsets in recently diagnosed type 1 diabetes patients with those in matched healthy donors. Regulatory and stem cell-like memory subsets were isolated from only 8 patients and roughly 8 healthy donors, whereas naive and central memory subsets came from all 30 or so donors. A total of about 110,000,000 sorted cells were examined across all samples, and a strong correlation was observed between cell number per subset and RNA yield.

This clone has a count of ten or more. Its cognate antigen has yet to be identified. Per-nucleotide qualities are absent, and no much larger clonotype sits a single base away. What the research found in general, with its limitations: Because cDNA was sequenced instead of genomic DNA, activated cells with high expression could be over-represented, although the groups did not differ in activation or CD3 levels. A moderate but significant shortening of TCRB CDR3 length was observed in type 1 diabetes patients in all four CD4+ subsets. Shorter templates might have been favored by PCR, but patient and control samples were amplified and corrected together, so both groups would have been affected equally by any skew. Naive, central memory and regulatory TCRB repertoires appeared more similar among patients than among healthy donors. Because the HLA sub-analyses included only small numbers of individuals, any influence of HLA type on TCRB rearrangement was left unresolved. Patients with type 1 diabetes made fewer insertions and deleted more nucleotides at VDJ recombination sites, implying thymic rearrangement abnormalities.

CDR1 SEHNR and CDR2 FQNEAQ were looked up in the germline V gene (reference sequence). Germline trimming: 5 bases from V, 3 bases from J; junction bases outside gene matches: 5. The CDR3 sequence holds 14 residues, the cysteine and phenylalanine included. Left in the record is the CDR3 DNA by itself, 42 bases read in frame from the first base. All of the isolated RNA was reverse transcribed with the High Capacity cDNA Reverse Transcription Kit, so expressed TCRB transcripts were sequenced. Naive, central memory and regulatory T cell samples underwent deep immunoSEQ sequencing, averaging approximately 3.3 million total reads per sample. Sorted cells were lysed in RLT buffer and RNA was extracted with DNase-treated RNeasy Micro or Mini kits, depending on cell number. To prevent cross-contamination, every cell subset was processed on its own, while patient and healthy donor samples were processed together. TCRB sequences were amplified from cDNA with the immunoSEQ multiplex PCR, producing 87-bp fragments spanning the CDR3 region. Sequencing of the amplicons was done on the Illumina HiSeq platform. Concerning the study's data processing: PCR bias was computationally corrected using synthetic template baselines, reads within Hamming distance 2 were collapsed, and singletons that could not be merged were discarded. Reads were aligned against IMGT so that V, D and J genes, CDR3 length and insertions or deletions at six rearrangement sites could be assigned. Within each subset, clonotype counts were normalized to the number of sorted cells before true diversity and Gini coefficients were calculated with the tcR R package. The overlap coefficient, calculated on TCRB nucleotide sequences, was used to measure repertoire sharing. TCRdb holds this immuneACCESS table with in-frame rearrangements only. Some clones are missing; in checked studies, unresolved V genes explain under half, and the rest has no known cause. The V and J calls and the clone size are those of that table, but D and trimming were determined from the DNA. For this sample the table gives a few hundred thousand clones, of which around 10% were detected only once. The ten largest clones capture 0.45% to 0.65% of the sample.

A single peripheral blood draw of 90 to 150 mL on average was collected from each donor into heparinised tubes. Using a panel that included CD45RO, CCR7, CD25, CD127, CD95 and CD27, naive, central memory, regulatory and stem cell-like memory CD4+ T cells were sorted on a BD FACSAria II. All sorted populations exceeded 95% purity. PBMCs were isolated immediately by Lymphoprep density gradient centrifugation and stained directly without culture. So that batch effects would be minimized, each experiment stained and sorted samples in pairs, pairing one healthy donor with one patient. The specimen was central memory CD4+ T cells from blood. The receptor's source is a man aged 25 to 45 with type 1 diabetes. The chain is made from TRBV7-9 and TRBJ1-2, and 8 bases in between align with TRBD1. The encoded CDR3 is CASSPGQGHYGYTF. The sequence in DNA is TGTGCCAGCAGCCCCGGACAGGGTCACTATGGCTACACCTTC.